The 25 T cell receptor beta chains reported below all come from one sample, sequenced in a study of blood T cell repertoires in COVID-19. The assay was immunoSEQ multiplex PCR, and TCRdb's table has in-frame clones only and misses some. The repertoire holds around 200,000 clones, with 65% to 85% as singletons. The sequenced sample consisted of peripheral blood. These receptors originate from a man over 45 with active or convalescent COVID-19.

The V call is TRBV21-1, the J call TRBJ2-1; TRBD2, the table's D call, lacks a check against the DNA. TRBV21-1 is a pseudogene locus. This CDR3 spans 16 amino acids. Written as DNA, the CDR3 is TGTGCCAGCAGCAGACTAGCGGGAGTCAGGTACAATGAGCAGTTCTTC. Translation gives CASSRLAGVRYNEQFF.

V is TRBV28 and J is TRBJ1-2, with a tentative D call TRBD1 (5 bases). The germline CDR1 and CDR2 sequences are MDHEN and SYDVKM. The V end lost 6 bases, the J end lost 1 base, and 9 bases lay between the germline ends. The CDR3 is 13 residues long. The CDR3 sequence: CASRLQVNYGYTF. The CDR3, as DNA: TGTGCCAGCAGATTACAGGTTAACTATGGCTACACCTTC.

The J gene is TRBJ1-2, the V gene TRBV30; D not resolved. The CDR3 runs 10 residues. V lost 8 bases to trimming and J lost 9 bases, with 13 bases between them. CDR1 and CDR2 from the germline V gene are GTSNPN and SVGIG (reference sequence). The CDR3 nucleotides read TGTGCCGGAGCTCGGGGTAGCTACACCTTC. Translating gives CAGARGSYTF.

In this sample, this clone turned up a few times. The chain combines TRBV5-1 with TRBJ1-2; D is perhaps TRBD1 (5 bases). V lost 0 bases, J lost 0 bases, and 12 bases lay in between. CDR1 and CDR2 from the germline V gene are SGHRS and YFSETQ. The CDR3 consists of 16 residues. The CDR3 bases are TGCGCCAGCAGCTTGGGACAGTCGTACTCTAACTATGGCTACACCTTC. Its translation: CASSLGQSYSNYGYTF.

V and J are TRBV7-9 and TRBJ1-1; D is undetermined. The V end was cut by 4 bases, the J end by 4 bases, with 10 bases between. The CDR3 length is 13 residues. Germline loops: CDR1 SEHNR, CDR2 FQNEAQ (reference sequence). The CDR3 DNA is TGTGCCAGCAGCTCCCGCGGGAGCACTGAAGCTTTCTTT. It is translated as CASSSRGSTEAFF.

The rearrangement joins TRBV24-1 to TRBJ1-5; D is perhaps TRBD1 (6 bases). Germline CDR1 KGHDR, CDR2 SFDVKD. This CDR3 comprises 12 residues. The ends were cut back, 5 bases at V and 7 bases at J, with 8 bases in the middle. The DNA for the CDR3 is TGTGCCACCAGTGCAGGGGTGCAGCCCCAGCATTTT. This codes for CATSAGVQPQHF.

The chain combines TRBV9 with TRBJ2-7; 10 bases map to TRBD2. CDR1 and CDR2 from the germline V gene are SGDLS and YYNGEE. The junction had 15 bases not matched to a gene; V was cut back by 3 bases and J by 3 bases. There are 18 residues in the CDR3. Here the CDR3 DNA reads TGTGCCAGCAGCGCCTCCTTCACTAGCGGGAAGGACGGCTACGAGCAGTACTTC. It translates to CASSASFTSGKDGYEQYF.

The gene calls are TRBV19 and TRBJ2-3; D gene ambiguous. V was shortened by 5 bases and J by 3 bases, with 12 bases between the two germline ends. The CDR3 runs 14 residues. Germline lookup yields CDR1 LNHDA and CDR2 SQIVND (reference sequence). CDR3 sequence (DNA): TGTGCCAGTAGTCCAGTTCTCCTTACAGATACGCAGTATTTT. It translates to CASSPVLLTDTQYF.

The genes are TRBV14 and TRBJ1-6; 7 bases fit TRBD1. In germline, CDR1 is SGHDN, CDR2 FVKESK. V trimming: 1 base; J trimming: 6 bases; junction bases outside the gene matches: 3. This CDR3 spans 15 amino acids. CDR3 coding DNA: TGTGCCAGCAGCCAAGGGCAGGGGGTTAATTCACCCCTCCACTTT. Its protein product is CASSQGQGVNSPLHF. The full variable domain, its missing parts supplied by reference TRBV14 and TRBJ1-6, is EAGVTQFPSHSVIEKGQTVTLRCDPISGHDNLYWYRRVMGKEIKFLLHFVKESKQDESGMPNNRFLAERTGGTYSTLKVQPAELEDSGVYFCASSQGQGVNSPLHFGNGTRLTVT.

The chain's CDR3 is CASSLGTGNSPLHF. The CDR3, as DNA: TGTGCCAGCAGCTTGGGGACAGGGAATTCACCCCTCCACTTT. The chain carries TRBV5-4 and TRBJ1-6; 8 bases fit TRBD1. Germline CDR1 reads SGHNT; CDR2 reads YYREEE (reference sequence). This CDR3 contains 14 residues. The J segment lost 7 bases and the V segment lost 0 bases, leaving 0 bases of the junction unmatched.

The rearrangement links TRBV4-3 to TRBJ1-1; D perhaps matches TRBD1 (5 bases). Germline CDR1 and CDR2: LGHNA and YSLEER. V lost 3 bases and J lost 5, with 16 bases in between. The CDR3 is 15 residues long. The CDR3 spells CASSQVDRIRTEAFF. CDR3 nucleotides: TGCGCCAGCAGCCAGGTTGACAGAATCCGAACTGAAGCTTTCTTT.

The CDR3 nucleotides are TGTGCCAGCAGTTCAGTTCCCCCCCGGGGAGGAGAGACCCAGTACTTC. Amino acids: CASSSVPPRGGETQYF. This chain links TRBV28 with TRBJ2-5; possible D gene TRBD2, 6 bases. CDR1 MDHEN and CDR2 SYDVKM come from the germline V gene. The CDR3 loop spans 16 amino acids. Trimming shortened V by 4 bases and J by 4 bases, and 19 bases separated the two germline ends.

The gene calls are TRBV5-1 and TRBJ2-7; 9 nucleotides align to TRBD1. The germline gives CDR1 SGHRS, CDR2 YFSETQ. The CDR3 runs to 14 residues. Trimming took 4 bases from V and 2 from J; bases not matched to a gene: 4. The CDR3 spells CASSLTGGTYEQYF. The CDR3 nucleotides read TGCGCCAGCAGCCTGACAGGGGGTACCTACGAGCAGTACTTC. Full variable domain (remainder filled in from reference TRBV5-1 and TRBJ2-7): KAGVTQTPRYLIKTRGQQVTLSCSPISGHRSVSWYQQTPGQGLQFLFEYFSETQRNKGNFPGRFSGRQFSNSRSEMNVSTLELGDSALYLCASSLTGGTYEQYFGPGTRLTVT.

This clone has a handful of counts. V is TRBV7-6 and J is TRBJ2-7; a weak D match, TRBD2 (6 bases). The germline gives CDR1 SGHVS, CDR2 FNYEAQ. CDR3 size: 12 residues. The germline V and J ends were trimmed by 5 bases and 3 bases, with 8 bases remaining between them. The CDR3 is CASSRTNYEQYF. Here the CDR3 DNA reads TGTGCCAGCAGCAGGACTAACTACGAGCAGTACTTC. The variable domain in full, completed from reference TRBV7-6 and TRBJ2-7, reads GAGVSQSPRYKVTKRGQDVALRCDPISGHVSLYWYRQALGQGPEFLTYFNYEAQQDKSGLPNDRFSAERPEGSISTLTIQRTEQRDSAMYRCASSRTNYEQYFGPGTRLTVT.

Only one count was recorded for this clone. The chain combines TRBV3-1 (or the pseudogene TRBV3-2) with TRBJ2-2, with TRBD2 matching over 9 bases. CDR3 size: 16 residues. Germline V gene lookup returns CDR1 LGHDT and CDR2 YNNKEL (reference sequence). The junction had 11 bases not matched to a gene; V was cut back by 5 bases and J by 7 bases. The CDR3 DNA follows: TGTGCCAGCAGCTCGGGACTAGCTAACATCGGCGGGGAGCTGTTTTTT. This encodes CASSSGLANIGGELFF.

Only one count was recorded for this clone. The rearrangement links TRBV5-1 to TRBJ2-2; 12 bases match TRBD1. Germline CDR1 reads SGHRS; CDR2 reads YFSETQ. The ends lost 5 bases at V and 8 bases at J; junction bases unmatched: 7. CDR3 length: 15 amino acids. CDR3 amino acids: CASSLGQGARGELFF. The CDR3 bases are TGCGCCAGCAGTCTGGGACAGGGGGCGCGAGGGGAGCTGTTTTTT.

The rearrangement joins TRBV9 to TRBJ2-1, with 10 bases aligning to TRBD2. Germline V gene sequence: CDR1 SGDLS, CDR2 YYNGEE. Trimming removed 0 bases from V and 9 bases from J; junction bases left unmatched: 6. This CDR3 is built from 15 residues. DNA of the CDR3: TGTGCCAGCAGCGTAGAGTCTAGCGGGAGCTCTGAGCAGTTCTTC. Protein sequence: CASSVESSGSSEQFF.

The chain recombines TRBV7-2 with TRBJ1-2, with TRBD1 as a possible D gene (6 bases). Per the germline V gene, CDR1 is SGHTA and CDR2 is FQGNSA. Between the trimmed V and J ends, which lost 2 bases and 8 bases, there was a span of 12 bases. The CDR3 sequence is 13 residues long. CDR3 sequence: CASSLSNQGGYTF. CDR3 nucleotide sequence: TGTGCCAGCAGCTTATCCAACCAGGGGGGCTACACCTTC. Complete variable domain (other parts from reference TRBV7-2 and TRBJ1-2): GAGVSQSPSNKVTEKGKDVELRCDPISGHTALYWYRQSLGQGLEFLIYFQGNSAPDKSGLPSDRFSAERTGGSVSTLTIQRTQQEDSAVYLCASSLSNQGGYTFGSGTRLTVV.

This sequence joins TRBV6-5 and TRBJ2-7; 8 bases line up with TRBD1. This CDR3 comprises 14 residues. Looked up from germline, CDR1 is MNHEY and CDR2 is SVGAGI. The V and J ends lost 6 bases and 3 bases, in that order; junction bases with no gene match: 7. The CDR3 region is CASSAQGGFYEQYF. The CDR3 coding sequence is TGTGCCAGCAGCGCACAGGGGGGATTCTACGAGCAGTACTTC.

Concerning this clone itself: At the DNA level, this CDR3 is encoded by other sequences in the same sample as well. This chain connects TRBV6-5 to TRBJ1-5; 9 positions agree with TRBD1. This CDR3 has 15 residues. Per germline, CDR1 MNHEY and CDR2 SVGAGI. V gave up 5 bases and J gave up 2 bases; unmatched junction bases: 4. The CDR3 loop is CASSRDRVGNQPQHF. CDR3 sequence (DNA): TGTGCCAGCAGTCGGGACAGGGTGGGCAATCAGCCCCAGCATTTT.

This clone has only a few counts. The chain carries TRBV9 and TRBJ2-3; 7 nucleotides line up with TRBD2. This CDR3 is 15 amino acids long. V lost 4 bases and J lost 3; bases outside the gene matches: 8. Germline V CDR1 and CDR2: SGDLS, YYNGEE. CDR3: CASSLRIGGTDTQYF. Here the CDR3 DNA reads TGTGCCAGCAGCCTCCGGATCGGGGGGACAGATACGCAGTATTTT.

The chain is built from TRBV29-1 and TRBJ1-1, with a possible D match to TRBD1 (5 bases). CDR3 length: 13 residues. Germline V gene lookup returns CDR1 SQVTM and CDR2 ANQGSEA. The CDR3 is CAGVAGMNTEAFF. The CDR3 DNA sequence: TGCGCTGGGGTGGCAGGGATGAACACTGAAGCTTTCTTT.

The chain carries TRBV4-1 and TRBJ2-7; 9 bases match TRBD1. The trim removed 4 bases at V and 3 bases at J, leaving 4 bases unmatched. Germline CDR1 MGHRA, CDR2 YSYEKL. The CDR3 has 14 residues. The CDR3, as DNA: TGCGCCAGCAGCCTAAGACAGGGGGACTACGAGCAGTACTTC. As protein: CASSLRQGDYEQYF.

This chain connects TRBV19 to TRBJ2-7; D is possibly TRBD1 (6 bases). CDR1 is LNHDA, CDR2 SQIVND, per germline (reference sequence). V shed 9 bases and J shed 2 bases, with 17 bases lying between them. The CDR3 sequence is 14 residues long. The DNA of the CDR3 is TGTGCCAGCCTTCAACCAGGGGATACCTACGAGCAGTACTTC. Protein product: CASLQPGDTYEQYF. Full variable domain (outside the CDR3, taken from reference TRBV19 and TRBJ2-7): DGGITQSPKYLFRKEGQNVTLSCEQNLNHDAMYWYRQDPGQGLRLIYYSQIVNDFQKGDIAEGYSVSREKKESFPLTVTSAQKNPTAFYLCASLQPGDTYEQYFGPGTRLTVT.

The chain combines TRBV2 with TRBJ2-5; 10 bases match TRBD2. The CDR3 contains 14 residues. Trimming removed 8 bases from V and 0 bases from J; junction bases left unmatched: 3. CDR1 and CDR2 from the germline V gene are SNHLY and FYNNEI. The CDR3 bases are TGTGCCAGCTCTAGCGGGGGTCACCAAGAGACCCAGTACTTC. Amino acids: CASSSGGHQETQYF.